The 30 T cell receptor beta chains below were found in one sample sequenced in a study of identical twins. TCRdb re-analysed the 5' RACE reads in MiXCR, keeping a single row per CDR3 protein. The repertoire holds about 280,000 distinct CDR3 sequences, with about 8.3% as singletons. The same specimen was also included in a second study, on yellow fever vaccine responses in identical twins.

The sequenced sample was memory (CD45RO+) T cells sorted from blood. The receptor source for this set is a woman between 18 and 29 years old in good health.

V usage is TRBV20-1 and J usage is TRBJ1-5; 9 bases are shared with TRBD1. With V trimmed by 4 bases and J by 0 bases, 7 bases remained unmatched. Germline V gene data show CDR1 as DFQATT and CDR2 as SNEGSKA (reference sequence). This CDR3 region has 16 residues. The CDR3 region is CSATGQGLYSNQPQHF. The CDR3 DNA sequence: TGCAGTGCTACTGGACAGGGGCTGTATAGCAATCAGCCCCAGCATTTT.

The J gene is TRBJ2-3, the V gene TRBV25-1; D tentatively fits TRBD1 or TRBD2 (5 bases each). CDR3 length: 13 amino acids. Germline CDR1 MGHDK, CDR2 SYGVNS. Trimming removed 6 bases from V and 5 bases from J, with 12 bases in between. The CDR3 coding sequence is TGTGCCAGCAGACGGGACGAGGTAGATACGCAGTATTTT. It specifies CASRRDEVDTQYF.

This clonotype was detected a few times. This rearrangement joins TRBV28 to TRBJ2-1, with D hard to call. Trimming cost V 7 bases and J 5 bases, with 12 bases left between them. Germline loops: CDR1 MDHEN, CDR2 SYDVKM. The CDR3 loop spans 13 amino acids. The CDR3 DNA is TGTGCCAGCACCGCGCAGCTCGACAATGAGCAGTTCTTC. Protein sequence: CASTAQLDNEQFF.

This clonotype occurred a few times. The J gene is TRBJ1-1, the V gene TRBV28; D might be TRBD1 (5 bases). Trimming shortened V by 6 bases and J by 3 bases, and 17 bases separated the two germline ends. CDR1 is MDHEN and CDR2 is SYDVKM in the germline V gene. The CDR3 is 15 residues long. CDR3 in DNA: TGTGCCAGCAGGTCGGTGGGGAGGGGAGACACTGAAGCTTTCTTT. This codes for CASRSVGRGDTEAFF.

This clonotype was recorded many times. The genes are TRBV12-3 or TRBV12-4 and TRBJ1-6; 7 nucleotides align to TRBD1. This CDR3 has 14 amino acids. The junction had 9 bases not matched to a gene; V was cut back by 6 bases and J by 10 bases. CDR3 DNA sequence: TGTGCCAGCAGGGACGGACAGGTAGCATCACCCCTCCACTTT. This gives the protein CASRDGQVASPLHF.

This sequence joins TRBV20-1 and TRBJ2-3, with TRBD2 as a possible D gene (5 bases). CDR1 is DFQATT, CDR2 SNEGSKA, per germline (reference sequence). V was clipped by 6 bases and J by 1 base, with 23 bases between them. The CDR3 spans 17 residues. The CDR3 reads CSASPPAGFQRTDTQYF. CDR3 nucleotide sequence: TGCAGTGCCAGTCCTCCCGCGGGCTTTCAACGCACAGATACGCAGTATTTT.

There are many counts of this clonotype. The chain employs TRBV21-1 and TRBJ1-5; the D call TRBD1 from the table was never checked on the DNA. TRBV21-1 is termed a pseudogene. The CDR3 has 17 amino acids. The CDR3 protein is CASSTLDRNEGNQPQHF. The CDR3 region has the DNA TGTGCCAGCAGCACCCTGGACAGAAACGAGGGCAATCAGCCCCAGCATTTT.

J is TRBJ2-2 and V is TRBV2, with TRBD2 as a possible D gene (6 bases). CDR3 length: 12 amino acids. Germline V gene sequence: CDR1 SNHLY, CDR2 FYNNEI. V was trimmed by 6 bases and J by 6 bases, leaving 8 bases between them. CDR3 nucleotides: TGTGCCAGCAGGGGGGAGGCCGGGGAGCTGTTTTTT. This codes for CASRGEAGELFF. Drawing the rest from reference TRBV2 and TRBJ2-2, the complete variable domain is EPEVTQTPSHQVTQMGQEVILRCVPISNHLYFYWYRQILGQKVEFLVSFYNNEISEKSEIFDDQFSVERPDGSNFTLKIRSTKLEDSAMYFCASRGEAGELFFGEGSRLTVL.

Ten or more counts support this clonotype. The V and J genes are TRBV28 and TRBJ2-4; TRBD1 matches at 8 bases. The length of the CDR3 is 13 residues. The ends lost 9 bases at V and 3 bases at J; junction bases unmatched: 4. CDR1 and CDR2 (germline): MDHEN, SYDVKM. This CDR3 is CASQDRDKNIQYF. The CDR3 DNA sequence: TGTGCCAGTCAGGACAGGGACAAAAACATTCAGTACTTC.

There are many counts of this clonotype. V gene TRBV10-2 combines with J gene TRBJ2-2, with 9 bases lining up with TRBD2. V gave up 3 bases and J gave up 2 bases; unmatched junction bases: 7. CDR1 is WSHSY and CDR2 is SAAADI in the germline V gene. This CDR3 comprises 17 residues. The CDR3 reads CASSDIGGRGNTGELFF. CDR3 bases: TGCGCCAGCAGTGACATTGGCGGGAGGGGAAACACCGGGGAGCTGTTTTTT.

This clonotype was seen repeatedly, ten times or more. This CDR3 reads CASSLGTGGSSPLHF. CDR3 DNA sequence: TGTGCCAGCAGTTTGGGGACAGGGGGTTCTTCACCCCTCCACTTT. This chain uses TRBV12-3 or TRBV12-4 with TRBJ1-6, with 11 bases fitting TRBD1. There are 15 residues in the CDR3. Unmatched junction bases numbered 4, after V lost 3 bases and J lost 9 bases.

This clonotype was counted between two and nine times. At one end the junction does not follow the germline gene, possibly because of a read error. The V and J genes are TRBV2 and TRBJ2-1; 7 bases align to TRBD2. The germline CDR1 and CDR2 sequences are SNHLY and FYNNEI. The CDR3 loop spans 13 amino acids. The CDR3 protein is CASGLAAYNEQIF. DNA of the CDR3: TGTGCCAGCGGGCTAGCGGCATACAATGAGCAGATCTTC.

This clonotype has a count of ten or more. The rearrangement links TRBV20-1 to TRBJ2-5; no clear D. The germline CDR1 and CDR2 sequences are DFQATT and SNEGSKA (reference sequence). V dropped 6 bases and J dropped 5 bases, with 4 bases sitting between them. This CDR3 is 9 amino acids long. The CDR3 sequence: CSALETQYF. The CDR3 nucleotides are TGCAGTGCCCTGGAGACCCAGTACTTC.

This clonotype was seen repeatedly, ten times or more. This rearrangement joins TRBV12-3 or TRBV12-4 to TRBJ2-2, with D unclear. V lost 5 bases and J 7 bases, leaving 17 bases between the germline ends. CDR3 length: 15 amino acids. The CDR3 DNA sequence: TGTGCCAGCAGTCACCCCTTCGGAAACGACGGGGAGCTGTTTTTT. Translating gives CASSHPFGNDGELFF.

This clonotype was counted only a few times. V gene TRBV6-5 combines with J gene TRBJ1-2; D gene uncertain. This CDR3 spans 14 amino acids. V was trimmed by 2 bases and J by 4 bases, leaving 11 bases between them. Germline V gives CDR1 MNHEY, CDR2 SVGAGI. CDR3 sequence: CASSYPGGSYGYTF. The CDR3 DNA follows: TGTGCCAGCAGTTACCCGGGAGGCAGCTATGGCTACACCTTC.

The chain combines TRBV7-6 with TRBJ2-1; D tentatively fits TRBD1 or TRBD2 (5 bases each). Per the germline V gene, CDR1 is SGHVS and CDR2 is FNYEAQ. This CDR3 has 13 amino acids. Trimming took off 1 base at V and 7 bases at J, with 8 bases between the two ends. The CDR3 sequence: CASSLGRENEQFF. CDR3 DNA sequence: TGTGCCAGCAGCTTAGGCAGGGAGAATGAGCAGTTCTTC.

This clonotype occurred a few times. The chain carries TRBV20-1 and TRBJ2-1, with TRBD2 matching 8 bases. The CDR3 has 15 amino acids. After removal of 4 bases from V and 2 bases from J, the junction contained 7 bases not matched to a gene. Looked up from germline, CDR1 is DFQATT and CDR2 is SNEGSKA (reference sequence). CDR3 residues: CSATSGSAPYNEQFF. CDR3 DNA sequence: TGCAGTGCTACCAGCGGGAGCGCACCCTACAATGAGCAGTTCTTC.

V usage is TRBV7-9 and J usage is TRBJ1-2, with D unresolved. The germline gives CDR1 SEHNR, CDR2 FQNEAQ (reference sequence). V was trimmed by 4 bases and J by 1 base, leaving 7 bases between them. The CDR3 runs to 13 residues. The CDR3 DNA reads as TGTGCCAGCAGCTCATCAGTTAACTATGGCTACACCTTC. It is translated as CASSSSVNYGYTF.

This clonotype was seen only a few times. The chain combines TRBV7-8 with TRBJ2-2, with D possibly being TRBD2 (6 bases). Per germline, CDR1 SGHVS and CDR2 FQNEAQ. The CDR3 length is 13 residues. With 4 bases removed from V and 6 bases from J, the gap between germline ends came to 9 bases. The CDR3 is CASSSWEAGELFF. The CDR3 DNA is TGTGCCAGCAGCTCCTGGGAGGCCGGGGAGCTGTTTTTT.

This clonotype was seen many times. The rearrangement joins TRBV7-9 to TRBJ2-5; 11 bases match TRBD2. The ends lost 5 bases at V and 11 bases at J; junction bases unmatched: 16. This CDR3 region has 16 residues. Looked up from germline, CDR1 is SEHNR and CDR2 is FQNEAQ (reference sequence). CDR3 coding DNA: TGTGCCAGCAGCCGAATTCAGTCGGGACTAGCGGCCCCGCAGTACTTC. It encodes CASSRIQSGLAAPQYF.

The sample holds a few counts of this clonotype. The rearrangement joins TRBV27 to TRBJ2-7; D not resolved. The CDR3 totals 14 residues. Deletions cut 4 bases from V and 2 bases from J, with 12 bases between. Looked up from germline, CDR1 is MNHEY and CDR2 is SMNVEV (reference sequence). CDR3 DNA: TGTGCCAGCAGTTCCCTTAGGGCCGCCTACGAGCAGTACTTC. Protein sequence: CASSSLRAAYEQYF.

This clonotype was recorded many times. CDR3 sequence: CSVESSGSTDTQYF. CDR3 sequence (DNA): TGCAGCGTTGAATCTAGCGGTAGCACAGATACGCAGTATTTT. The chain has TRBV29-1 and TRBJ2-3; TRBD2 agrees at 7 bases. The V segment lost 2 bases and the J segment 0 bases; nucleotides outside the gene matches: 2. The germline V gene encodes CDR1 SQVTM and CDR2 ANQGSEA. This CDR3 contains 14 residues.

This chain uses TRBV5-4 with TRBJ2-1, with a possible D match to TRBD2 (6 bases). Trimming stripped 5 bases from V and 0 bases from J, with 9 bases between. The CDR3 spans 14 residues. Germline V gene data show CDR1 as SGHNT and CDR2 as YYREEE (reference sequence). CDR3 sequence reads: CASRAGSSYNEQFF. The CDR3 DNA reads TGTGCCAGCAGGGCCGGGAGCTCCTACAATGAGCAGTTCTTC.

This clonotype was detected ten times or more. This rearrangement joins TRBV3-1 to TRBJ2-1; 9 bases map to TRBD2. Germline V gene data show CDR1 as LGHDT and CDR2 as YNNKEL (reference sequence). The J segment lost 5 bases and the V segment lost 2 bases, leaving 1 base of the junction unmatched. The CDR3 is 14 amino acids. CDR3 in amino acids: CASSQLAGHNEQFF. The DNA for the CDR3 is TGTGCCAGCAGCCAACTAGCGGGACACAATGAGCAGTTCTTC.

The chain combines TRBV20-1 with TRBJ1-1; D might be TRBD1 (6 bases). Looked up from germline, CDR1 is DFQATT and CDR2 is SNEGSKA (reference sequence). Trimming removed 1 base at V and 8 bases at J, with 17 bases between. The CDR3 is made up of 14 amino acids. In DNA form, the CDR3 reads TGCAGTGCTAGAGCCCCGGGTCCGGGGGCGGAAGCTTTCTTT. Protein: CSARAPGPGAEAFF.

The chain carries TRBV20-1 and TRBJ2-1; 9 bases match TRBD1. Germline assignment: CDR1 DFQATT and CDR2 SNEGSKA (reference sequence). J lost 6 bases, V lost 2 bases, and 11 bases had no gene match. The CDR3 is 16 amino acids. The CDR3 DNA reads as TGCAGTGCTAGATCCCTGGGACAGGGCAAGATCAATGAGCAGTTCTTC. Residues: CSARSLGQGKINEQFF.

This clonotype occurred a few times. The chain joins TRBV2 to TRBJ1-1, with 8 nucleotides matching TRBD1. Germline values: CDR1 SNHLY, CDR2 FYNNEI. J lost 5 bases, V lost 6 bases, and 8 bases had no gene match. The CDR3 spans 14 residues. CDR3 amino acids: CASRVDRVQTEAFF. DNA of the CDR3: TGTGCCAGCAGAGTGGACAGGGTCCAAACTGAAGCTTTCTTT.

Only a few counts were recorded for this clonotype. This rearrangement joins TRBV29-1 to TRBJ2-1; 13 nucleotides match TRBD2. The CDR3 spans 14 residues. The germline gives CDR1 SQVTM, CDR2 ANQGSEA. After removal of 4 bases from V and 6 bases from J, the junction contained 3 bases not matched to a gene. The CDR3 here is CSVGGLAGLNEQFF. The CDR3 DNA reads TGCAGCGTTGGGGGACTAGCGGGACTCAATGAGCAGTTCTTC.

In its sample, this clonotype was seen many times. The gene calls are TRBV4-1 and TRBJ2-7; TRBD2 might be the D (6 bases). CDR3 size: 15 residues. Deletions cut 0 bases from V and 1 base from J, with 10 bases between. From germline, CDR1 is MGHRA and CDR2 YSYEKL. CDR3 coding DNA: TGCGCCAGCAGCCAAGAAATGGCGGGGTCCTACGAGCAGTACTTC. It encodes CASSQEMAGSYEQYF.

This chain connects TRBV6-1 to TRBJ1-4, with D perhaps matching TRBD1 (5 bases). Trimming shortened V by 6 bases and J by 7 bases, and 15 bases separated the two germline ends. Germline V lookup: CDR1 MNHNS, CDR2 SASEGT. The CDR3 covers 14 residues. The CDR3 nucleotides are TGTGCCAGCAGCGTACAGTTCCAGGGTGAAAAACTGTTTTTT. It is translated as CASSVQFQGEKLFF.